This is a list of T cell receptor beta chains from one sample in a study of T cells in Graves' hyperthyroidism and ophthalmopathy. From the multiplex PCR reads, TCRdb called clonotypes with MiXCR, one entry per CDR3 protein. This table has 300,000 to 350,000 distinct CDR3 sequences, approximately 15% appearing once. Material for sequencing was blood. The receptors stem from a woman under 40 with Graves' hyperthyroidism. The CDR3 runs from the conserved cysteine through the conserved F or W. D genes are given only for firm matches.

D	V	J	CDR3
NA	TRBV20-1	TRBJ1-5	CSASTGSNQPQRF
TRBD1	TRBV30	TRBJ2-7	CASETGTYEQYF
TRBD2	TRBV3-1	TRBJ2-2	CASSHRAGANTGELFF
TRBD1	TRBV10-3	TRBJ2-6	CAISEWTGGSVLTF
NA	TRBV11-2	TRBJ2-7	CASSQEEDYEQYF
NA	TRBV3-1	TRBJ1-6	CASSQGNSPLHF
TRBD2	TRBV20-1	TRBJ2-7	CSAKKRGPDEQYF
NA	TRBV6-4	TRBJ2-3	CASSESRRDTDTQYF
NA	TRBV19	TRBJ2-2	CASSIWSTGELFF
TRBD1	TRBV12-3/TRBV12-4	TRBJ1-4	CASSSRTGGTLSEKLFF
NA	TRBV2	TRBJ2-2	CASREVKASTGELFF
NA	TRBV14	TRBJ2-2	CASSRASTNTGELFF
TRBD2	TRBV30	TRBJ2-1	CAWSVQAGGYNEQFF
NA	TRBV6-2/TRBV6-3	TRBJ2-7	CASSTEEGGPPLEQYF
NA	TRBV24-1	TRBJ2-2	CATSEGGLDTGELFF
TRBD1	TRBV7-2	TRBJ2-7	CASSPWTGGWTYEQYF
NA	TRBV27	TRBJ1-2	CASSAPGLFGGYYGYTF
NA	TRBV11-2	TRBJ2-5	CASSLIGETQYF